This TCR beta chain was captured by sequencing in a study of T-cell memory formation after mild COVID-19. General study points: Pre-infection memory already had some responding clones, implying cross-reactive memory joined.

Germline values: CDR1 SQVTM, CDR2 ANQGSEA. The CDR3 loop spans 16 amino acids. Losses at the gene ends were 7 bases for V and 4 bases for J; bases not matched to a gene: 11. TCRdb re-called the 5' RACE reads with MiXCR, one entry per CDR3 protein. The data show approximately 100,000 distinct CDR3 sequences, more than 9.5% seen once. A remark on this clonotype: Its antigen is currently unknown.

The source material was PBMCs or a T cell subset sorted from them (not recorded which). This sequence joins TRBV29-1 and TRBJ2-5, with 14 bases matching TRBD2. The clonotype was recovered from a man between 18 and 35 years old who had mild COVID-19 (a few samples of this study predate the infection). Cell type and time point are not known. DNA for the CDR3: TGCAGCGCTTACAAGGGACTAGCGGGGGACCCAGAGACCCAGTACTTC. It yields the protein CSAYKGLAGDPETQYF.